A selection of T cell receptor beta chains follows, all from one sample in a study of technical replicates of blood from several donors. Assay: immunoSEQ multiplex PCR; the TCRdb copy retains only in-frame clones and omits some. This sample has approximately 92,000 clones, with 95% found just once. Sequencing was carried out using T cells isolated from PBMCs. These receptors were collected from a human donor in good health. Each CDR3 is given without its conserved first and last residue. D genes are given only for firm matches. Only some rows state a clone size, as once, few, many or a class for expanded clones.

-	TRBV23-1	TRBJ2-5	TRBD1	ASSQCSRQGRGETQY
-	TRBV11-2	TRBJ1-2	-	ASSPSGGINYGYT
-	TRBV5-1	TRBJ2-7	-	ASSLLQDYEQY
-	TRBV9	TRBJ1-2	TRBD1	ASRGQGASGYT
-	TRBV29-1	TRBJ2-2	TRBD2	SVEASGRFAGELF
-	TRBV28	TRBJ2-7	TRBD1	ASTGVNYEQY
-	TRBV19	TRBJ2-5	-	ASSAGAQETQY
-	TRBV15	TRBJ1-5	-	ATSRGRAQVNQPQH
-	TRBV21-1	TRBJ2-2	-	ASSKGQAPNTGELF
-	TRBV7-9	TRBJ2-7	-	ASSSPTRGQYEQY
-	TRBV28	TRBJ2-1	TRBD2	ASSLPGLAADNEQF
-	TRBV4-2	TRBJ2-7	TRBD2	ASSQGGTTDEQY
-	TRBV6-1	TRBJ1-4	-	ASSPNLRTNEKLF
-	TRBV10-3	TRBJ2-7	TRBD1	AISEGGQGSYEQY
-	TRBV10-3	TRBJ2-3	TRBD2	ATKDVAGGTDTQY
-	TRBV9	TRBJ2-2	-	ASSVPLTGELF
-	TRBV6-4	TRBJ1-1	-	ASSPGNTLNTEAF
-	TRBV25-1	TRBJ2-7	-	ASSEFEGNEQY
-	TRBV18	TRBJ2-7	-	ASSFTKDSFSYEQY
-	TRBV30	TRBJ1-2	TRBD1	AWSGQGAGYGYT
-	TRBV5-4	TRBJ2-2	-	ASSLAGETGELF
-	TRBV6-1	TRBJ2-7	TRBD2	ASSDPIRGGTSGYEQY
-	TRBV5-1	TRBJ1-2	TRBD1	ASSSQGAANYGYT
-	TRBV18	TRBJ2-7	TRBD2	ASSPLRTSGGDEQY
-	TRBV25-1	TRBJ1-1	-	ASSERRSVDTEAF
-	TRBV4-1	TRBJ1-6	-	ASSQEATRAGPMRDSPLH
-	TRBV19	TRBJ1-1	-	ASSIIRTATEAF
-	TRBV29-1	TRBJ2-3	TRBD2	SVPLSGRRTTDTQY
-	TRBV6-6	TRBJ2-7	-	ASSPGDEQY
once	TRBV27	TRBJ2-6	-	ASGKPSGTSSGANVLT
-	TRBV4-1	TRBJ2-7	TRBD1	ASSQLRDRGAYEQY
once	TRBV6-5	TRBJ1-1	TRBD1	ASSGQGYTEAF
-	TRBV6-5	TRBJ1-1	TRBD1	ASSYSLTQGATEAF
-	TRBV7-9	TRBJ1-1	-	ASSLARGGMNTEAF
-	TRBV27	TRBJ1-2	TRBD1	ASSLQGAPVYGYT
-	TRBV7-7	TRBJ2-1	TRBD1	ASSPGQENNEQF
-	TRBV5-4	TRBJ2-7	-	ASSSKASPYEQY
-	TRBV29-1	TRBJ2-1	-	SALLATGYNEQF
-	TRBV5-1	TRBJ2-5	-	ASSFAGRETQY
-	TRBV28	TRBJ1-1	-	ACGVPRSEAF
-	TRBV7-8	TRBJ2-7	-	ASSYNGEYYEQY
-	TRBV9	TRBJ1-3	-	ASSVAGASGNTIY
-	TRBV27	TRBJ2-2	TRBD2	ASSWVAGGAGNTGELF
once	TRBV15	TRBJ2-7	TRBD1	ATSRGGQGPYEQY
-	TRBV10-3	TRBJ2-7	-	AISESRGGSYEQY